This T cell receptor (beta chain) was found in a study of beta chain features in type 1 diabetes. Isolated RNA was reverse transcribed in full, so expressed TCRB transcripts were sequenced. Produced via immunoSEQ multiplex PCR; TCRdb's table is partial and in-frame only. Among around 430,000 clones listed, around 30% were seen once. The CDR3 extends over 12 amino acids. Germline loops: CDR1 SGDLS, CDR2 YYNGEE. With 2 bases removed from V and 8 bases from J, the gap between germline ends came to 9 bases. Sequenced sample: naive CD4+ T cells from blood. The rearrangement uses TRBV9 and TRBJ2-3; D remains unclear. The source of this sequence is a man in his late teens or twenties in good health. The CDR3 DNA follows: TGTGCCAGCAGCGTTGATAGGTTTACGCAGTATTTT. This translates into CASSVDRFTQYF. Drawing the rest from reference TRBV9 and TRBJ2-3, the complete variable domain is DSGVTQTPKHLITATGQRVTLRCSPRSGDLSVYWYQQSLDQGLQFLIQYYNGEERAKGNILERFSAQQFPDLHSELNLSSLELGDSALYFCASSVDRFTQYFGPGTRLTVL.